This T cell receptor (beta chain) was captured by sequencing in a study of technical replicates of blood from several donors. Assay: immunoSEQ multiplex PCR; the TCRdb copy retains only in-frame clones and omits some. In the table there are 64,000 or so clones, approximately 97% of which are singletons. The CDR3 covers 14 residues. Trimming removed 7 bases from V and 7 bases from J; junction bases left unmatched: 5. CDR1 is LNHDA and CDR2 is SQIVND in the germline V gene (reference sequence). The clonotype comes from a human donor in good health. The sequenced material came from T cells isolated from PBMCs. The V gene is TRBV19, the J gene TRBJ1-5; 12 bases agree with TRBD1. The CDR3 DNA reads TGTGCCAGTAATTGGGACAGGGGGCGGCAGCCCCAGCATTTT. Protein sequence: CASNWDRGRQPQHF.